Below, 21 T cell receptor beta chains from the same sample are listed, as sequenced in a study of cytomegalovirus exposure and HLA in healthy donors. Assay: immunoSEQ multiplex PCR; the TCRdb copy retains only in-frame clones and omits some. The sample records 95,000 to 150,000 clones, roughly 89% being singletons. The specimen was PBMCs. The source of these receptors is a woman aged 18-30 years in good health and CMV-seronegative.

V usage is TRBV28 and J usage is TRBJ1-2; 9 nucleotides line up with TRBD1. Germline values: CDR1 MDHEN, CDR2 SYDVKM. This CDR3 is 17 amino acids long. Germline trimming cut 3 bases from V and 4 bases from J; bases unmatched to any gene: 12. The CDR3, as DNA: TGTGCCAGCAGTTTTAGCGGGACAGGGATTCAGCTCTATGGCTACACCTTC. Amino acid sequence: CASSFSGTGIQLYGYTF.

The chain has TRBV6-1 and TRBJ2-1; 9 bases line up with TRBD2. The CDR3 runs to 15 residues. V trimming: 4 bases; J trimming: 0 bases; junction bases outside the gene matches: 1. Germline V gene data show CDR1 as MNHNS and CDR2 as SASEGT. CDR3 DNA: TGTGCCAGCAGTGTTAGCGGGAGCTCCTACAATGAGCAGTTCTTC. Residues: CASSVSGSSYNEQFF.

This chain joins TRBV6-5 and TRBJ1-2; a possible D gene is TRBD1 (6 bases). Germline V gene lookup returns CDR1 MNHEY and CDR2 SVGAGI. V was shortened by 6 bases and J by 6 bases, with 8 bases between the two germline ends. CDR3 size: 11 residues. The CDR3 DNA reads TGTGCCAGCAGACAGGGTAATGGCTACACCTTC. As protein: CASRQGNGYTF.

V is TRBV27 and J is TRBJ2-1; 7 bases are shared with TRBD2. CDR1 and CDR2 from the germline V gene are MNHEY and SMNVEV (reference sequence). The CDR3 runs 14 residues. V gave up 3 bases and J gave up 4 bases; unmatched junction bases: 3. Here the CDR3 DNA reads TGTGCCAGCAGTTTGGCTAGCGGATACAATGAGCAGTTCTTC. Its translation: CASSLASGYNEQFF.

In DNA, the CDR3 is TGTGCCAGCAGCCAGGGGTGGATTACGGATGGCTACACCTTC. It yields the protein CASSQGWITDGYTF. J is TRBJ1-2 and V is TRBV28; possible D gene TRBD1, 6 bases. V was clipped by 6 bases and J by 6 bases, with 17 bases between them. Germline assignment: CDR1 MDHEN and CDR2 SYDVKM. The CDR3 runs to 14 residues.

The rearrangement links TRBV18 to TRBJ2-5, with D possibly being TRBD1 (5 bases). CDR1 is KGHSH, CDR2 LQKENI, per germline. The CDR3 sequence is 15 residues long. The V end was cut by 6 bases, the J end by 1 base, with 15 bases between. The CDR3: CASSRLQGFQETQYF. The CDR3 coding sequence is TGTGCCAGCTCCCGCCTCCAGGGATTCCAAGAGACCCAGTACTTC.

J is TRBJ1-5 and V is TRBV25-1; D is undetermined. CDR1 is MGHDK and CDR2 is SYGVNS in the germline V gene. The CDR3 is 14 residues long. Trimming stripped 2 bases from V and 3 bases from J, with 8 bases between. The CDR3 nucleotides are TGTGCCAGCAGTGAAGAGGGTAACAATCAGCCCCAGCATTTT. Amino acids: CASSEEGNNQPQHF.

V usage is TRBV28 and J usage is TRBJ2-3; 9 positions match TRBD2. CDR1 is MDHEN and CDR2 is SYDVKM in the germline V gene. Trimming took 6 bases from V and 2 from J; bases not matched to a gene: 3. This CDR3 comprises 14 residues. The CDR3 reads CASSVAGATDTQYF. CDR3 in DNA: TGTGCCAGCAGCGTAGCGGGGGCCACAGATACGCAGTATTTT.

V usage is TRBV27 and J usage is TRBJ2-7, with TRBD2 as a possible D gene (6 bases). The V end lost 7 bases, the J end lost 6 bases, and 16 bases lay between the germline ends. CDR3 length: 13 amino acids. The germline CDR1 and CDR2 sequences are MNHEY and SMNVEV (reference sequence). CDR3 residues: CASTPGSGFEQYF. DNA of the CDR3: TGTGCCAGCACCCCCGGGAGCGGTTTCGAGCAGTACTTC.

This clone was seen only once. The chain couples TRBV5-1 to TRBJ2-6; a possible D gene is TRBD1 (5 bases). Germline CDR1 reads SGHRS; CDR2 reads YFSETQ. This CDR3 spans 17 amino acids. V shed 0 bases and J shed 0 bases, with 10 bases lying between them. This CDR3 is CASSLAVDSSGANVLTF. The CDR3 nucleotides are TGCGCCAGCAGCTTGGCCGTCGACAGCTCTGGGGCCAACGTCCTGACTTTC.

This chain uses TRBV19 with TRBJ1-5; D is possibly TRBD1 (6 bases). V was pared by 5 bases and J by 4 bases, with 9 bases between. This CDR3 has 13 residues. Germline CDR1 reads LNHDA; CDR2 reads SQIVND (reference sequence). The CDR3 spells CASSQGQNQPQHF. The CDR3 DNA sequence: TGTGCCAGTAGTCAGGGGCAAAATCAGCCCCAGCATTTT.

The rearrangement links TRBV19 to TRBJ2-3; TRBD2 might be the D (6 bases). Trimming pared 3 bases from V and 6 bases from J, leaving 16 bases between. CDR3 length equals 15 residues. The V gene's germline CDR1 is LNHDA and CDR2 SQIVND (reference sequence). Written as DNA, the CDR3 is TGTGCCAGTAGTATCCAAGCAGGAGGGGTTGATACGCAGTATTTT. Translating gives CASSIQAGGVDTQYF. Variable domain in full (rest from reference TRBV19 and TRBJ2-3): DGGITQSPKYLFRKEGQNVTLSCEQNLNHDAMYWYRQDPGQGLRLIYYSQIVNDFQKGDIAEGYSVSREKKESFPLTVTSAQKNPTAFYLCASSIQAGGVDTQYFGPGTRLTVL.

The V and J genes are TRBV7-9 and TRBJ2-5, with D unclear. Germline CDR1 reads SEHNR; CDR2 reads FQNEAQ (reference sequence). V dropped 2 bases and J dropped 4 bases, with 5 bases sitting between them. The CDR3 loop spans 12 amino acids. The CDR3 coding sequence is TGTGCCAGCAGCTTATACGGAGAGACCCAGTACTTC. The encoded protein is CASSLYGETQYF.

The J gene is TRBJ2-2, the V gene TRBV2; D is perhaps TRBD2 (6 bases). Trimming removed 7 bases from V and 7 bases from J, with 16 bases in between. Germline loops: CDR1 SNHLY, CDR2 FYNNEI. The CDR3 is 14 amino acids. CDR3 region: CASMGQGGFGELFF. CDR3 nucleotides: TGTGCCAGCATGGGCCAGGGAGGCTTCGGGGAGCTGTTTTTT.

The V gene is TRBV6-5, the J gene TRBJ1-1; D may be TRBD1 (6 bases). CDR3 size: 14 residues. Germline values: CDR1 MNHEY, CDR2 SVGAGI. Trimming shortened V by 7 bases and J by 3 bases, and 15 bases separated the two germline ends. The DNA of the CDR3 is TGTGCCAGCAAAGTCCCAGGGGTATACACTGAAGCTTTCTTT. It yields the protein CASKVPGVYTEAFF.

The CDR3 region is CASSFTTGGTEAFF. The CDR3 DNA reads TGTGCCAGCAGCTTTACGACAGGGGGCACTGAAGCTTTCTTT. This chain uses TRBV9 with TRBJ1-1, with 9 bases that match TRBD1. In germline, CDR1 is SGDLS, CDR2 YYNGEE. The CDR3 consists of 14 residues. Germline trimming cut 4 bases from V and 4 bases from J; bases unmatched to any gene: 5.

The chain employs TRBV27 and TRBJ2-2, with TRBD2 matching over 10 bases. The germline V gene encodes CDR1 MNHEY and CDR2 SMNVEV (reference sequence). The CDR3 is 19 amino acids. The V gene end was trimmed by 5 bases and the J gene end by 0 bases; junction bases not matched to a gene: 12. This CDR3 is CASSQRGLALFSNTGELFF. The CDR3 DNA is TGTGCCAGCAGTCAGAGGGGACTAGCGTTATTTTCGAACACCGGGGAGCTGTTTTTT.

The chain recombines TRBV7-8 with TRBJ2-2; 8 positions agree with TRBD2. The CDR3 length is 16 residues. With 1 base clipped from V and 6 bases from J, the junction kept 7 bases outside the gene matches. In germline, CDR1 is SGHVS, CDR2 FQNEAQ. This CDR3 reads CASSLVVRGVAGELFF. The DNA of the CDR3 is TGTGCCAGCAGCTTAGTGGTGCGGGGGGTAGCCGGGGAGCTGTTTTTT.

This clone appeared a single time. The rearrangement uses TRBV19 and TRBJ2-1; tentative D call: TRBD2 (6 bases). Trimming stripped 9 bases from V and 0 bases from J, with 12 bases between. Per the germline V gene, CDR1 is LNHDA and CDR2 is SQIVND (reference sequence). The CDR3 covers 14 residues. The CDR3 here is CASAGTSSYNEQFF. The CDR3 DNA is TGTGCCAGCGCCGGGACTTCCTCCTACAATGAGCAGTTCTTC.

The chain has TRBV5-4 and TRBJ2-5; no firm D call. The CDR3 sequence is 11 residues long. Trimming stripped 5 bases from V and 1 base from J, with 3 bases between. From germline, CDR1 is SGHNT and CDR2 YYREEE (reference sequence). The CDR3 is CASSLQETQYF. Here the CDR3 DNA reads TGTGCCAGCAGTCTCCAAGAGACCCAGTACTTC. Together with reference TRBV5-4 and TRBJ2-5, the CDR3 gives the full variable domain: ETGVTQSPTHLIKTRGQQVTLRCSSQSGHNTVSWYQQALGQGPQFIFQYYREEENGRGNFPPRFSGLQFPNYSSELNVNALELDDSALYLCASSLQETQYFGPGTRLLVL.

The V and J genes are TRBV5-1 and TRBJ2-2, with D unclear. The CDR3 is 15 residues long. The ends were cut back, 0 bases at V and 1 base at J, with 7 bases in the middle. From germline, CDR1 is SGHRS and CDR2 YFSETQ. CDR3 nucleotide sequence: TGCGCCAGCAGCTTGGGACACCAGAACACCGGGGAGCTGTTTTTT. This encodes CASSLGHQNTGELFF.